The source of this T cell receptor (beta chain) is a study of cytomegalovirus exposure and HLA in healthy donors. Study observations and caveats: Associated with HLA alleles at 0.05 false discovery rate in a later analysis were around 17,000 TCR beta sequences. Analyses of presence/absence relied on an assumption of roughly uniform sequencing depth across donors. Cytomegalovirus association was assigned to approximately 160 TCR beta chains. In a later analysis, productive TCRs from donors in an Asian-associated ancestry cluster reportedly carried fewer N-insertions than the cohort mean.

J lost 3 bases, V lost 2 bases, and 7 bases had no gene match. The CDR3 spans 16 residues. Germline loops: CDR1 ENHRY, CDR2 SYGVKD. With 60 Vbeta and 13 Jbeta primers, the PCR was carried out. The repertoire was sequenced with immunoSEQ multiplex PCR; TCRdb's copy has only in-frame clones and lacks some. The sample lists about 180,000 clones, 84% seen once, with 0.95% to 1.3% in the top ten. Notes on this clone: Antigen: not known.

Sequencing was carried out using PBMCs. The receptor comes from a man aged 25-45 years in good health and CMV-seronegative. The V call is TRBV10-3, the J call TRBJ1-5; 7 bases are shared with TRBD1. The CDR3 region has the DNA TGTGCCATCAGTGAGACCTACAGGGGCGACAATCAGCCCCAGCATTTT. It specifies CAISETYRGDNQPQHF.